One and the same sample provided the 9 T cell receptor beta chains below, sequenced in a study of PD-L1 blockade in urothelial cancer. As for time point: peripheral blood 6 weeks after treatment start. Clones were sequenced by immunoSEQ multiplex PCR, and TCRdb holds only the in-frame ones, with some missing. The repertoire includes under 50,000 clones, approximately 86% of them detected once, and roughly a quarter sits in the top ten. Here the sequenced sample was PBMCs, taken around atezolizumab (anti-PD-L1) treatment. These receptors were collected from a man between 60 and 75 years old with urothelial cancer.

The rearrangement links TRBV6-5 to TRBJ2-7, with D possibly TRBD1 on 6 matching bases. This CDR3 comprises 11 residues. Germline CDR1 is MNHEY and CDR2 is SVGAGI. Trimming took off 5 bases at V and 7 bases at J, with 9 bases between the two ends. The CDR3 nucleotides read TGTGCCAGCAGTCCCGGGACAGAGCAGTACTTC. Amino acid sequence: CASSPGTEQYF.

V and J are TRBV5-1 and TRBJ2-3, with 10 bases lining up with TRBD2. Germline CDR1 reads SGHRS; CDR2 reads YFSETQ. V trimming: 4 bases; J trimming: 5 bases; junction bases outside the gene matches: 4. The CDR3 has 14 amino acids. This CDR3 is CASSLRLAGDTQYF. The CDR3 nucleotides read TGCGCCAGCAGCCTTAGACTAGCGGGAGATACGCAGTATTTT.

This rearrangement joins TRBV30 to TRBJ1-2; TRBD1 matches 7 bases. The junction had 11 bases not matched to a gene; V was cut back by 3 bases and J by 1 base. Per germline, CDR1 GTSNPN and CDR2 SVGIG (reference sequence). The CDR3 covers 16 residues. CDR3 amino acids: CAWRRGPRGGNYGYTF. As DNA, the CDR3 is TGTGCCTGGAGAAGGGGGCCGAGAGGAGGTAACTATGGCTACACCTTC.

The V and J genes are TRBV5-1 and TRBJ2-7; 7 bases agree with TRBD1. The CDR3 spans 17 residues. Germline V gene data show CDR1 as SGHRS and CDR2 as YFSETQ. Trimming took 2 bases from V and 0 from J; bases not matched to a gene: 11. This chain's CDR3 is CASSFVPPGQSSYEQYF. Here the CDR3 DNA reads TGCGCCAGCAGCTTCGTTCCCCCGGGACAGAGCTCCTACGAGCAGTACTTC. Full variable domain (missing parts from reference TRBV5-1 and TRBJ2-7): KAGVTQTPRYLIKTRGQQVTLSCSPISGHRSVSWYQQTPGQGLQFLFEYFSETQRNKGNFPGRFSGRQFSNSRSEMNVSTLELGDSALYLCASSFVPPGQSSYEQYFGPGTRLTVT.

This chain joins TRBV5-1 and TRBJ1-2, with 8 bases aligning to TRBD1. The length of the CDR3 is 18 residues. J lost 2 bases, V lost 0 bases, and 12 bases had no gene match. Germline V lookup: CDR1 SGHRS, CDR2 YFSETQ. This chain's CDR3 is CASSLAGDGQGINYGYTF. CDR3 bases: TGCGCCAGCAGCTTGGCTGGGGACGGACAGGGTATCAACTATGGCTACACCTTC.

This chain joins TRBV6-1 and TRBJ2-3; 10 bases are shared with TRBD1. V shed 6 bases, J shed 5 bases, and the junction held 8 bases outside the gene matches. CDR1 is MNHNS and CDR2 is SASEGT in the germline V gene. The CDR3 loop spans 15 amino acids. CDR3 region: CASRKGDRGGDTQYF. In DNA form, the CDR3 reads TGTGCCAGCAGGAAGGGGGACAGGGGAGGAGATACGCAGTATTTT.

The chain recombines TRBV29-1 with TRBJ2-2, with D possibly matching TRBD1 (6 bases). The CDR3 spans 15 residues. V dropped 1 base and J dropped 0 bases, with 9 bases sitting between them. Germline loops: CDR1 SQVTM, CDR2 ANQGSEA. CDR3 nucleotide sequence: TGCAGCGTTGAAGGGACAGCCGCGAACACCGGGGAGCTGTTTTTT. Its protein product is CSVEGTAANTGELFF.

The chain carries TRBV6-5 and TRBJ1-5; a weak D match, TRBD1 (5 bases). This CDR3 region has 15 residues. Germline loops: CDR1 MNHEY, CDR2 SVGAGI. Deletions cut 0 bases from V and 7 bases from J, with 13 bases between. This CDR3 is CASSYSTGGGQPQHF. DNA of the CDR3: TGTGCCAGCAGTTACTCGACGGGGGGTGGACAGCCCCAGCATTTT.

The rearrangement uses TRBV9 and TRBJ2-6, with D possibly TRBD1 on 6 matching bases. Per the germline V gene, CDR1 is SGDLS and CDR2 is YYNGEE. Deletions cut 1 base from V and 4 bases from J, with 21 bases between. This CDR3 has 19 residues. The CDR3 DNA follows: TGTGCCAGCAGCGTATATACCCAGGGGCTGGCTTTAGGGGCCAACGTCCTGACTTTC. Translation gives CASSVYTQGLALGANVLTF. The complete variable domain, with remaining parts taken from reference TRBV9 and TRBJ2-6, reads DSGVTQTPKHLITATGQRVTLRCSPRSGDLSVYWYQQSLDQGLQFLIQYYNGEERAKGNILERFSAQQFPDLHSELNLSSLELGDSALYFCASSVYTQGLALGANVLTFGAGSRLTVL.